Below are 5 T cell receptor beta chains sequenced from a single sample in a study of T cell responses to AZD1222 COVID-19 vaccine. Data came from immunoSEQ multiplex PCR; TCRdb stores just in-frame clones and leaves some out. This sample has roughly 120,000 clones, with about 88% found just once. Here the sequenced sample was peripheral blood, taken 28 days after the second AZD1222 dose. These receptors were taken from an adult who received the AZD1222 COVID-19 vaccine.

The V and J genes are TRBV3-1 (or the pseudogene TRBV3-2) and TRBJ2-3; 9 bases are a match to TRBD2. The V segment lost 1 base and the J segment 11 bases; nucleotides outside the gene matches: 7. Germline assignment: CDR1 LGHDT and CDR2 YNNKEL (reference sequence). The CDR3 has 14 residues. The CDR3 is CASSQGSGGREQYF. The CDR3 DNA sequence: TGTGCCAGCAGCCAAGGTAGCGGGGGCCGTGAGCAGTATTTT.

This clone was seen only once. The chain joins TRBV5-5 to TRBJ1-2; possibly TRBD1 for D (6 bases). The CDR3 spans 14 residues. Trimming left V 0 bases short and J 8 bases short, with 14 bases between. The germline V gene has CDR1 SGHKS and CDR2 YYEKEE (reference sequence). The CDR3 loop reads CASSLESGAGGYTF. The CDR3 DNA sequence: TGTGCCAGCAGCTTGGAGTCAGGGGCGGGGGGCTACACCTTC.

The J gene is TRBJ1-2, the V gene TRBV5-1, with TRBD1 identical over 9 bases. The CDR3 loop spans 14 amino acids. Unmatched junction bases numbered 5, after V lost 0 bases and J lost 8 bases. Germline CDR1 reads SGHRS; CDR2 reads YFSETQ. Here the CDR3 reads CASSLEQGAGGYTF. CDR3 sequence (DNA): TGCGCCAGCAGCTTGGAACAGGGGGCTGGCGGCTACACCTTC. Filled out from reference TRBV5-1 and TRBJ1-2, the complete variable domain reads KAGVTQTPRYLIKTRGQQVTLSCSPISGHRSVSWYQQTPGQGLQFLFEYFSETQRNKGNFPGRFSGRQFSNSRSEMNVSTLELGDSALYLCASSLEQGAGGYTFGSGTRLTVV.

This chain connects TRBV7-6 to TRBJ2-1, with D tentatively TRBD1 (6 bases). Looked up from germline, CDR1 is SGHVS and CDR2 is FNYEAQ. The V end lost 5 bases, the J end lost 0 bases, and 20 bases lay between the germline ends. The CDR3 has 18 residues. The CDR3: CASSALGGGRSSYNEQFF. DNA of the CDR3: TGTGCCAGCAGCGCCCTAGGGGGTGGGCGGAGCTCCTACAATGAGCAGTTCTTC.

The CDR3 reads CASSDGTTIQETQYF. CDR3 in DNA: TGTGCCAGTAGCGACGGGACAACCATCCAAGAGACCCAGTACTTC. V gene TRBV19 combines with J gene TRBJ2-5, with D perhaps matching TRBD1 (6 bases). Germline assignment: CDR1 LNHDA and CDR2 SQIVND (reference sequence). V gave up 6 bases and J gave up 1 base, with 15 bases separating them. CDR3 length: 15 amino acids.